This TCR beta chain was found in a study of post-analysis software for immune sequencing data. Study-wide findings and caveats: Patients carried several TRBV segments more frequently than controls did, and TRBV5-6, TRBV5-1 and TRBV20-1 were among them.

TCR beta cDNA libraries had unique molecular identifiers. T cells numbering about 1 to 11 million yielded 450,000 to 500,000 cDNA molecules. TCRdb reprocessed the PCR reads via MiXCR and lists one record per CDR3 protein. This sample has roughly 570,000 distinct CDR3 sequences, with around a third found just once. Germline loops: CDR1 SGHDT, CDR2 YYEEEE. Trimming at V came to 3 bases and at J to 5 bases, leaving 3 bases not matched to a gene. The CDR3 is 15 residues long. This clonotype was observed a handful of times. No antigen is known for it. The sequenced sample was blood. The sequence derives from a girl aged 2 to 17 with multiple sclerosis. The rearrangement links TRBV5-6 to TRBJ2-5, with 14 bases identical to TRBD2. DNA for the CDR3: TGTGCCAGCAGCTATCGACTAGCGGGAGGGGAGACCCAGTACTTC. Amino acid sequence: CASSYRLAGGETQYF.